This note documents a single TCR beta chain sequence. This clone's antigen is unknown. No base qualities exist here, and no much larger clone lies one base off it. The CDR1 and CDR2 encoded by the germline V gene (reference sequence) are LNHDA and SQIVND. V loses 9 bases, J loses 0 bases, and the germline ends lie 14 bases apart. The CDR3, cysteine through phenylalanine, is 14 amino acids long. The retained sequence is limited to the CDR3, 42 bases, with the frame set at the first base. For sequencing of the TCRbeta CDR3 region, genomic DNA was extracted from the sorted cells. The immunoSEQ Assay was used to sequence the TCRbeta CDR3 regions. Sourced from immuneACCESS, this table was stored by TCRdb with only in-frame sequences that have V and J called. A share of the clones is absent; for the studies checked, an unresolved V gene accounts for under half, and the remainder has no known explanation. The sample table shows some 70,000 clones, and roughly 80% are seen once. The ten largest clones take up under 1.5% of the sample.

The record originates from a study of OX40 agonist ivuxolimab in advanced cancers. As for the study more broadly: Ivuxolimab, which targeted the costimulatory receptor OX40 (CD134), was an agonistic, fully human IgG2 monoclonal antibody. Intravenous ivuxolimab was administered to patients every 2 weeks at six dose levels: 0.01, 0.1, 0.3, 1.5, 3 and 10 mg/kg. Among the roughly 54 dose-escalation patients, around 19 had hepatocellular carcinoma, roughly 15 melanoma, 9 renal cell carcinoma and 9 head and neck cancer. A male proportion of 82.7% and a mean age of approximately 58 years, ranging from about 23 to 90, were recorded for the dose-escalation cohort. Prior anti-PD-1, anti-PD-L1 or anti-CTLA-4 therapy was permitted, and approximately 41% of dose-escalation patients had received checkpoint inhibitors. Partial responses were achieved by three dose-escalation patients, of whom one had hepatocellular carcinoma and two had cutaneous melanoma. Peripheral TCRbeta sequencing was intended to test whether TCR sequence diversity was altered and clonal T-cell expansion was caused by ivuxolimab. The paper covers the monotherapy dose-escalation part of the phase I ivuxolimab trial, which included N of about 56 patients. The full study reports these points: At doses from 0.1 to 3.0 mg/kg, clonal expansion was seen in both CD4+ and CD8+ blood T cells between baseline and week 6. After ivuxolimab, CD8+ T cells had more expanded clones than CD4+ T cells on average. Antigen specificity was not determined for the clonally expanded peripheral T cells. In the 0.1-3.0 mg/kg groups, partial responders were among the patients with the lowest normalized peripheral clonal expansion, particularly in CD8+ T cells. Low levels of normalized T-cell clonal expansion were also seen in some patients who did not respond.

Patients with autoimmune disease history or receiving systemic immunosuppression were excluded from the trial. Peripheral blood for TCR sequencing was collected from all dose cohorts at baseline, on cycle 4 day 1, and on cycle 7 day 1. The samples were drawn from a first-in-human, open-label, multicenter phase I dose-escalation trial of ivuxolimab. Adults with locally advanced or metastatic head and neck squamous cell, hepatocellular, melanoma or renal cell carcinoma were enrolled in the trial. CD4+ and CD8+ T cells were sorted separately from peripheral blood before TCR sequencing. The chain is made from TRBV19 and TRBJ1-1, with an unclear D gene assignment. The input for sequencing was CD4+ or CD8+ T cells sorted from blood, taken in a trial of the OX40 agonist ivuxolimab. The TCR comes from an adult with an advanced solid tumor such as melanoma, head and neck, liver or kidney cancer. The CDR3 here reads CASRTQVMNTEAFF. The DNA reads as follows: TGTGCCAGCCGCACCCAGGTTATGAACACTGAAGCTTTCTTT.